What follows are 27 T cell receptor beta chains derived from one specimen sequenced in a study of CD8+CD57+ T cells in acquired aplastic anemia (dated by TCRdb to the late 2010s). The sequencing machine was an Illumina HiSeq 2000. TCR beta VDJ combination and CDR3 sequence profiling used genomic DNA as the template. Through fastp at Q25 and MiXCR, TCRdb rebuilt clones from the public reads, retaining in-frame beta chains. Records with the same CDR3 protein are collapsed into one entry carrying the most frequent genes and DNA. The sample profile shows 120,000 or so distinct CDR3 sequences; 40% of them were found once. The top ten clones comprise about 2.4% of the sample. The patients picked for sequencing were ones in whom flow cytometry had shown an expansion of CD8+CD57+ cells. The material sequenced was sorted CD4+, CD8+, or CD8+CD57+ T cells (not recorded which) from PBMCs. These receptors came from a human donor with aplastic anemia.

This clonotype was seen at least ten times. This rearrangement joins TRBV20-1 to TRBJ2-1, with 15 bases aligning to TRBD2. The CDR3 is 15 amino acids. The V gene end was trimmed by 1 base and the J gene end by 9 bases; junction bases not matched to a gene: 4. CDR1 and CDR2 (germline): DFQATT, SNEGSKA (reference sequence). The CDR3 nucleotides are TGCAGTGCTAGAGGGACTAGCGGGGGGGCAGGTGAGCAGTTCTTC. It translates to CSARGTSGGAGEQFF.

The gene calls are TRBV25-1 and TRBJ1-1, with a tentative D call TRBD1 (5 bases). CDR3 length: 13 residues. V was shortened by 2 bases and J by 11 bases, with 15 bases between the two germline ends. Germline CDR1 is MGHDK and CDR2 is SYGVNS. In DNA, the CDR3 is TGTGCCAGCAGTGAAACAGTATCGAAGGGGGCTTTCTTT. It is translated as CASSETVSKGAFF.

As to this clonotype: One junction end disagrees with the germline gene, perhaps due to a read error. The chain recombines TRBV4-3 with TRBJ2-2; D is possibly TRBD1 (6 bases). From germline, CDR1 is LGHNA and CDR2 YSLEER. This CDR3 is 14 amino acids long. CDR3 region: CPSRGELNTGELFF. DNA for the CDR3: TGCCCCAGCAGGGGAGAACTCAACACCGGGGAGCTGTTTTTT.

This clonotype was detected only once. An end of the junction differs from the germline gene, which may be a read error. The chain joins TRBV14 to TRBJ2-1; maybe TRBD1 (5 bases). This CDR3 is 14 amino acids long. Germline V gene data show CDR1 as SGHDN and CDR2 as FVKESK. CDR3 DNA: TGTGCCGGCAGCTCTCGGGCAGGGATCAGTGAGCAGTCCTTC. Protein sequence: CAGSSRAGISEQSF.

Many counts were recorded for this clonotype. The V call is TRBV24-1, the J call TRBJ2-5, with D possibly TRBD2 on 6 matching bases. Germline lookup yields CDR1 KGHDR and CDR2 SFDVKD. V lost 5 bases to trimming and J lost 1 base, with 19 bases between them. CDR3 length equals 17 residues. The CDR3 sequence is CATSGPSVGGGQETQYF. In DNA form, the CDR3 reads TGTGCCACCAGTGGCCCTTCAGTCGGGGGTGGCCAAGAGACCCAGTACTTC.

This clonotype was found many times. The chain couples TRBV7-9 to TRBJ1-1; 9 bases are a match to TRBD1. Germline trimming cut 6 bases from V and 12 bases from J; bases unmatched to any gene: 8. The CDR3 is made up of 12 amino acids. The germline V gene has CDR1 SEHNR and CDR2 FQNEAQ (reference sequence). This CDR3 reads CASSHGQGKTFF. The CDR3 nucleotides are TGTGCCAGCAGTCACGGACAGGGGAAGACTTTCTTT.

This clonotype was recorded at least ten times. The J gene is TRBJ1-6, the V gene TRBV7-9; D not resolved. Deletions cut 5 bases from V and 7 bases from J, with 15 bases between. Per the germline V gene, CDR1 is SEHNR and CDR2 is FQNEAQ (reference sequence). The CDR3 is 15 amino acids. CDR3 amino acids: CASSGLPAYNSPLHF. In DNA form, the CDR3 reads TGTGCCAGCAGCGGCCTTCCGGCATACAATTCACCCCTCCACTTT.

The chain employs TRBV19 and TRBJ1-6, with 10 bases lining up with TRBD1. The CDR3 runs to 14 residues. V dropped 9 bases and J dropped 10; count of bases not matched to a gene: 9. Per the germline V gene, CDR1 is LNHDA and CDR2 is SQIVND (reference sequence). The CDR3 DNA follows: TGTGCCAGCCGAGGGGGACAGGGGATGTCACCCCTCCACTTT. Translating gives CASRGGQGMSPLHF.

This clonotype was observed many times. The J gene is TRBJ2-7, the V gene TRBV4-3; the D gene is possibly TRBD2 (6 bases). The CDR3 sequence is 14 residues long. Germline V gives CDR1 LGHNA, CDR2 YSLEER. The V end was cut by 4 bases, the J end by 5 bases, with 15 bases between. The CDR3 DNA reads as TGCGCCAGCAGCCGGGACTCCCGACTCAACGAGCAGTACTTC. Translated, it gives CASSRDSRLNEQYF.

The table lists this clonotype with many counts. This chain's CDR3 is CASRPSQPGLAAAYF. CDR3 coding DNA: TGTGCCAGCAGACCATCCCAACCGGGACTAGCGGCCGCGTACTTC. V usage is TRBV12-3 or TRBV12-4 and J usage is TRBJ2-7, with 11 bases matching TRBD2. The CDR3 totals 15 residues. V was clipped by 6 bases and J by 12 bases; unmatched bases: 16.

This clonotype has at least ten counts. The rearrangement uses TRBV11-3 and TRBJ2-2; tentative D call: TRBD2 (5 bases). From germline, CDR1 is SGHNT and CDR2 YENEEA. V was clipped by 1 base and J by 8 bases, with 11 bases between them. CDR3 size: 14 residues. The CDR3 spells CASSLGGRPGELFF. The CDR3 DNA reads TGTGCCAGCAGCTTAGGAGGGCGCCCAGGGGAGCTGTTTTTT.

V and J are TRBV29-1 and TRBJ1-2; TRBD1 matches at 8 bases. Germline CDR1 SQVTM, CDR2 ANQGSEA. With 7 bases clipped from V and 8 bases from J, the junction kept 6 bases outside the gene matches. This CDR3 is 11 amino acids long. The CDR3 spells CSAGQGEGYTF. Here the CDR3 DNA reads TGCAGCGCAGGACAGGGAGAAGGCTACACCTTC.

The genes are TRBV11-2 and TRBJ2-7; D not certain. V was shortened by 5 bases and J by 0 bases, with 17 bases between the two germline ends. Germline V gene sequence: CDR1 SGHAT, CDR2 FQNNGV. This CDR3 comprises 16 residues. DNA of the CDR3: TGTGCCAGCAGCCCCTTACCCGCCCTGAGCTCCTACGAGCAGTACTTC. Translation: CASSPLPALSSYEQYF.

This clonotype was seen at least ten times. V and J are TRBV19 and TRBJ2-6; no firm D call. The germline V and J ends were trimmed by 6 bases and 4 bases, with 13 bases remaining between them. Germline V gene lookup returns CDR1 LNHDA and CDR2 SQIVND (reference sequence). CDR3 size: 15 residues. CDR3 sequence (DNA): TGTGCCAGTAGCCTGACCCCGGCAGGGGCCAACGTCCTGACTTTC. As protein: CASSLTPAGANVLTF.

This clonotype has ten or more counts. The V gene is TRBV19, the J gene TRBJ2-5, with D tentatively TRBD1 (5 bases). Trimming cost V 3 bases and J 7 bases, with 21 bases left between them. The CDR3 sequence is 16 residues long. CDR1 and CDR2 (germline): LNHDA, SQIVND (reference sequence). CDR3 nucleotide sequence: TGTGCCAGTAGTATCTCTACAGGCAATCCAACAGGGACCCAGTACTTC. Its translation: CASSISTGNPTGTQYF.

J is TRBJ1-5 and V is TRBV12-3 or TRBV12-4; 7 bases match TRBD1. After removal of 3 bases from V and 0 bases from J, the junction contained 8 bases not matched to a gene. The CDR3 sequence is 17 residues long. The CDR3 DNA is TGTGCCAGCAGTTTGGGCAGGGGGGGATATAGCAATCAGCCCCAGCATTTT. Encoded protein: CASSLGRGGYSNQPQHF.

As concerns this clonotype: Being one base from a much bigger clone, this may be a read error. Because the CDR3 is missing its conserved closing phenylalanine or tryptophan, this is likely a read error. This rearrangement joins TRBV12-3 or TRBV12-4 to TRBJ1-1, with TRBD1 as a possible D gene (6 bases). The CDR3 length is 14 residues. Between the trimmed V and J ends, which lost 4 bases and 3 bases, there was a span of 12 bases. CDR3: CASSYKQGYTEAFL. As DNA, the CDR3 is TGTGCCAGCAGTTACAAACAGGGATACACTGAAGCTTTCCTT.

At least ten counts were recorded for this clonotype. The chain links TRBV20-1 to TRBJ2-3; tentatively, D is TRBD2 (6 bases). The CDR3 totals 14 residues. V was pared by 3 bases and J by 5 bases, with 15 bases between. Germline CDR1 is DFQATT and CDR2 is SNEGSKA (reference sequence). The CDR3 DNA is TGCAGTGCTAGTTCCGGCCGGGAGTTAGATACGCAGTATTTT. Amino acids: CSASSGRELDTQYF.

This clonotype was found many times. The rearrangement links TRBV7-9 to TRBJ2-1; D is undetermined. This CDR3 spans 12 amino acids. V shed 5 bases and J shed 10 bases, with 12 bases lying between them. The germline V gene has CDR1 SEHNR and CDR2 FQNEAQ (reference sequence). The CDR3 reads CASSPTSREQFF. The CDR3 bases are TGTGCCAGCAGCCCAACGTCCCGGGAGCAGTTCTTC.

This clonotype was seen a single time. The V gene is TRBV5-4, the J gene TRBJ2-5; D may be TRBD1 or TRBD2 (6 bases each). Germline V gene data show CDR1 as SGHNT and CDR2 as YYREEE (reference sequence). V lost 4 bases and J 5 bases, leaving 18 bases between the germline ends. The CDR3 extends over 15 amino acids. The chain's CDR3 is CASSPTGAGRETQYF. The CDR3 nucleotides are TGTGCCAGCAGCCCGACGGGGGCGGGGAGGGAGACCCAGTACTTC. The full variable domain, completed using reference TRBV5-4 and TRBJ2-5, is ETGVTQSPTHLIKTRGQQVTLRCSSQSGHNTVSWYQQALGQGPQFIFQYYREEENGRGNFPPRFSGLQFPNYSSELNVNALELDDSALYLCASSPTGAGRETQYFGPGTRLLVL.

This clonotype occurred many times. J is TRBJ2-5 and V is TRBV4-3, with D possibly being TRBD2 (6 bases). The CDR3 is made up of 14 amino acids. Germline V gene data show CDR1 as LGHNA and CDR2 as YSLEER. V lost 1 base, J lost 2 bases, and 8 bases lay in between. The DNA for the CDR3 is TGCGCCAGCAGCCAAGTGGGGGGACAAGAGACCCAGTACTTC. Translating it yields CASSQVGGQETQYF.

This chain connects TRBV11-2 to TRBJ2-7, with D perhaps assigned TRBD1 or TRBD2 (6 bases each). V was trimmed by 5 bases and J by 6 bases, leaving 11 bases between them. This CDR3 spans 12 amino acids. Germline CDR1 is SGHAT and CDR2 is FQNNGV. The CDR3 loop is CASSPEGVEQYF. CDR3 in DNA: TGTGCCAGCAGCCCGGAGGGGGTCGAGCAGTACTTC.

This clonotype was picked up one time. The gene calls are TRBV11-1 and TRBJ2-7; a possible D gene is TRBD1 (6 bases). This CDR3 is 18 amino acids long. Trimming stripped 1 base from V and 0 bases from J, with 19 bases between. The germline gives CDR1 SGHAT, CDR2 FQDESV (reference sequence). In nucleotides, the CDR3 is TGTGCCAGCAGCTTAGGGCTACGGACAGAAATTTTCTCCTACGAGCAGTACTTC. Protein sequence: CASSLGLRTEIFSYEQYF.

The CDR3 protein is CASSTRLAGVLSDTQYF. The CDR3 bases are TGTGCCAGCAGTACTCGACTAGCGGGGGTCCTATCAGATACGCAGTATTTT. The chain is built from TRBV6-2 or TRBV6-3 and TRBJ2-3, with 12 bases aligning to TRBD2. V was pared by 5 bases and J by 4 bases, with 10 bases of the junction left unmatched. Germline V gene sequence: CDR1 MNHEY, CDR2 SVGEGT. The CDR3 is 17 residues long.

V gene TRBV18 combines with J gene TRBJ2-5, with 7 bases matching TRBD1. The germline V gene encodes CDR1 KGHSH and CDR2 LQKENI. This CDR3 is 14 amino acids long. Trimming at V came to 6 bases and at J to 6 bases, leaving 10 bases not matched to a gene. CDR3 DNA sequence: TGTGCCAGCTCCCAACGACAGGGTATGAAGACCCAGTACTTC. Protein sequence: CASSQRQGMKTQYF.

This clonotype was counted once. This chain connects TRBV15 to TRBJ2-7, with 10 nucleotides matching TRBD1. The germline gives CDR1 LNHNV, CDR2 YYDKDF (reference sequence). V dropped 0 bases and J dropped 2; count of bases not matched to a gene: 4. This CDR3 has 16 residues. CDR3 bases: TGTGCCACCAGCAGAGAGGGAGGGACAGGGGCCTACGAGCAGTACGTC. Protein: CATSREGGTGAYEQYV.

This clonotype was found many times. The V call is TRBV7-9, the J call TRBJ1-2; no definite D call. V dropped 4 bases and J dropped 0 bases, with 15 bases sitting between them. CDR3 length equals 16 residues. Per germline, CDR1 SEHNR and CDR2 FQNEAQ (reference sequence). The CDR3 spells CASSSHFAQSNYGYTF. Here the CDR3 DNA reads TGTGCCAGCAGCTCCCATTTTGCGCAGTCTAACTATGGCTACACCTTC.